This T cell receptor beta chain was recorded in a study of shared clonotypes between healthy human individuals. Whole-study findings and limits: All-four-donor shared clonotypes had higher generation probabilities than non-shared clonotypes did.

Terminally differentiated effector memory CD45RA+ cells were excluded by CCR7 positive selection of CD45RO-negative cells. Adult Caucasians living in Nashville, Tennessee made up all of the donors. Each subset's genomic DNA was split evenly across several immunoSEQ plates. Clones were sequenced by immunoSEQ multiplex PCR, and TCRdb holds only the in-frame ones, with some missing. The table shows some 2.1 million clones, with just under 95% occurring only once. Points on this clone: The antigen is undetermined.

The sequenced sample was naive CD8+ T cells sorted from blood. The sequence was obtained from a young man in good health.

CDR3 residues: CAITGAGETYEQYF. DNA of the CDR3: TGTGCCATCACAGGAGCGGGAGAAACCTACGAGCAGTACTTC. The chain joins TRBV10-3 to TRBJ2-7, with 8 bases identical to TRBD2. Trimming removed 7 bases from V and 2 bases from J; junction bases left unmatched: 7. The CDR3 has 14 amino acids. Germline V lookup: CDR1 ENHRY, CDR2 SYGVKD.